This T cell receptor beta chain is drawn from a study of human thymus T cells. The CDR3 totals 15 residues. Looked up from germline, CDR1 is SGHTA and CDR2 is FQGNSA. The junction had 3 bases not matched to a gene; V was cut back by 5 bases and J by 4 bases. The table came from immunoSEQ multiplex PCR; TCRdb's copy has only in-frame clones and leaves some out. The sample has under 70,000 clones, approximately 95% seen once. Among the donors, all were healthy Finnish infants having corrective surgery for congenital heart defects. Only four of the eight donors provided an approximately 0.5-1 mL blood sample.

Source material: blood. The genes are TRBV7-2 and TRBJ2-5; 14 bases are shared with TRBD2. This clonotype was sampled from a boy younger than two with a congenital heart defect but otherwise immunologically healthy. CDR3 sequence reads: CASSRLAGGPETQYF. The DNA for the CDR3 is TGTGCCAGCAGCCGACTAGCGGGGGGGCCAGAGACCCAGTACTTC.